One sample yielded the 3 T cell receptor beta chains listed below, sequenced in a study of blood T cell repertoires in COVID-19 (dated by TCRdb to about 2020). Libraries were constructed by the immunoSEQ multiplex PCR assay. The table comes from immuneACCESS by way of TCRdb, which keeps in-frame sequences with V and J called. Part of the clones is missing from these tables; in studies checked, under half for an unresolved V gene and the rest for unknown reasons. The sample records some 200,000 clones, over 60% of which are singletons. Of the sample, 26% falls within the top ten clones. The sequencing input was peripheral blood. All receptors come from a woman between 65 and 79 years old with acute or convalescent COVID-19.

This clone was detected a few times. V gene TRBV10-2 combines with J gene TRBJ1-5; no clear D. V was clipped by 6 bases and J by 3 bases, with 15 bases between them. This CDR3 contains 15 residues. Germline CDR1 WSHSY, CDR2 SAAADI. The CDR3 here is CASSGGSVSNQPQHF. CDR3 nucleotide sequence: TGCGCCAGCAGCGGAGGGTCCGTTTCCAATCAGCCCCAGCATTTT.

The rearrangement joins TRBV9 to TRBJ2-3, with D possibly matching TRBD2 (5 bases). This CDR3 spans 13 amino acids. V was clipped by 0 bases and J by 3 bases, with 5 bases between them. CDR1 and CDR2 from the germline V gene are SGDLS and YYNGEE. The chain's CDR3 is CASSVVATDTQYF. In DNA, the CDR3 is TGTGCCAGCAGCGTAGTAGCGACAGATACGCAGTATTTT.

The rearrangement joins TRBV10-3 to TRBJ1-2; D possibly corresponds to TRBD1 (5 bases). CDR3 length: 13 amino acids. CDR1 and CDR2 from the germline V gene are ENHRY and SYGVKD. V gave up 4 bases and J gave up 6 bases, with 12 bases separating them. The CDR3 region is CAISVRDSNGYTF. For the CDR3, the DNA is TGTGCCATCAGTGTTCGGGACTCCAATGGCTACACCTTC.